This T cell receptor (beta chain) was observed in a study of T-cell reconstitution after alpha-beta-depleted transplantation in children. Study results and limitations: From newly produced T cells came most of the T-cell counts and diversity one year after transplant. Certain patients had high TCRbeta diversity at day 60, and it came from recipient T cells and thymic progenitors that survived.

This clonotype was detected a few times. The target antigen is unknown. This sample's TCRbeta library carried unique molecular identifier barcodes. TCRdb reanalysed the PCR reads using MiXCR and keeps one entry per CDR3 protein. The sample holds over 200,000 distinct CDR3 sequences, over 15% seen once. V gave up 2 bases and J gave up 6 bases; unmatched junction bases: 7. CDR1 and CDR2 (germline): MNHEY, SMNVEV (reference sequence). The CDR3 consists of 15 residues. This chain uses TRBV27 with TRBJ2-7; 10 nucleotides line up with TRBD2. The sequence was obtained from a male patient between 2 and 10 years old who had a stem cell transplant for acute lymphoblastic leukemia, so the T cells may come from the graft donor. Sample: PBMCs, mostly from graft donor cells, taken 360 days after TCRalphabeta/CD19-depleted stem cell transplant. CDR3 DNA: TGTGCCAGCAGTTTAACGGCTAGCGGGAGTGGCGAGCAGTACTTC. It codes for CASSLTASGSGEQYF.